A single sample gave rise to the 25 T cell receptor beta chains below, sequenced in a study of glioma-infiltrating T cells after dendritic cell vaccination. The time point was: after dendritic cell vaccination, including at tumor progression/relapse. Sequenced by immunoSEQ multiplex PCR; TCRdb stores in-frame clones only, minus some. The table lists approximately 85,000 clones, around 85% of them singletons, with roughly 8.4% in the top ten. Material: blood, obtained after dendritic cell vaccination. The receptors originated from a human donor with glioblastoma.

This chain joins TRBV18 and TRBJ2-3; 9 bases are a match to TRBD2. The V gene end was trimmed by 6 bases and the J gene end by 0 bases; junction bases not matched to a gene: 7. CDR1 is KGHSH, CDR2 LQKENI, per germline. The CDR3 runs 16 residues. As DNA, the CDR3 is TGTGCCAGCTCCCCGCGGGAGGGATTTAGCACAGATACGCAGTATTTT. Translated, it gives CASSPREGFSTDTQYF.

The V call is TRBV7-8, the J call TRBJ1-2; TRBD1 agrees at 8 bases. The CDR3 covers 16 residues. Germline loops: CDR1 SGHVS, CDR2 FQNEAQ. V lost 0 bases, J lost 5 bases, and 8 bases stayed unmatched. The DNA for the CDR3 is TGTGCCAGCAGCTTAGCGGGGACAGGAGGGGGATATGGCTACACCTTC. Residues: CASSLAGTGGGYGYTF.

In this sample, this clone turned up once. The rearrangement uses TRBV5-8 and TRBJ2-7, with TRBD1 as a possible D gene (6 bases). In germline, CDR1 is SGHTS, CDR2 YDEGEE. The V end was cut by 6 bases, the J end by 5 bases, with 18 bases between. The CDR3 sequence is 14 residues long. The CDR3 DNA reads TGTGCCAGCACCGAACAGGGTGTCGTGGACGAGCAGTACTTC. Its protein is CASTEQGVVDEQYF.

The rearrangement joins TRBV5-6 to TRBJ1-4; no firm D call. In germline, CDR1 is SGHDT, CDR2 YYEEEE. Trimming removed 0 bases from V and 4 bases from J, with 16 bases in between. This CDR3 has 17 residues. Here the CDR3 reads CASSLATPRRLNEKLFF. The CDR3 DNA reads TGTGCCAGCAGCTTGGCCACCCCCAGGCGCCTTAATGAAAAACTGTTTTTT.

DNA for the CDR3: TGTGCCAGCAGGAATCGACAATCTCAGGAAGGGGAGCTGTTTTTT. This translates into CASRNRQSQEGELFF. This chain links TRBV6-1 with TRBJ2-2, with D unresolved. The CDR3 extends over 15 amino acids. CDR1 MNHNS and CDR2 SASEGT come from the germline V gene. V lost 6 bases and J lost 8, with 19 bases in between.

The rearrangement uses TRBV7-2 and TRBJ2-1; 8 bases match TRBD2. The CDR3 length is 15 residues. Germline CDR1 and CDR2: SGHTA and FQGNSA. Trimming removed 4 bases from V and 4 bases from J; junction bases left unmatched: 6. The CDR3 nucleotides are TGTGCCAGCAGCTCCTTAGCGGGGATTTACAATGAGCAGTTCTTC. This gives the protein CASSSLAGIYNEQFF.

This chain uses TRBV7-2 with TRBJ2-7; 7 positions match TRBD2. The CDR3 is made up of 17 amino acids. Germline V gene lookup returns CDR1 SGHTA and CDR2 FQGNSA. The V and J ends lost 1 base and 3 bases, in that order; junction bases with no gene match: 12. CDR3 sequence (DNA): TGTGCCAGCAGCTTAGTGAGAGGAGCTAGCGGAGACTACGAGCAGTACTTC. Protein product: CASSLVRGASGDYEQYF.

The table lists this clone with a few counts. This CDR3 is CSVEDPRGRNEQFF. The CDR3 nucleotides read TGCAGCGTTGAAGACCCCAGGGGGCGGAATGAGCAGTTCTTC. The V gene is TRBV29-1, the J gene TRBJ2-1, with TRBD1 identical over 8 bases. The length of the CDR3 is 14 residues. From germline, CDR1 is SQVTM and CDR2 ANQGSEA. V was pared by 0 bases and J by 7 bases, with 5 bases of the junction left unmatched.

V usage is TRBV2 and J usage is TRBJ2-5; 8 bases fit TRBD1. The J call is uncertain, as TRBJ2-7 better fits the DNA end. Germline CDR1 is SNHLY and CDR2 is FYNNEI. The CDR3 covers 14 residues. Here the CDR3 reads CASRKGQASYEQYF. As DNA, the CDR3 is TGTGCCAGCAGGAAGGGACAGGCATCCTACGAGCAGTACTTC.

J is TRBJ2-7 and V is TRBV10-3, with TRBD2 matching 7 bases. J was trimmed by 0 bases and V by 5 bases; bases with no gene match: 4. The CDR3 is 14 amino acids. The germline gives CDR1 ENHRY, CDR2 SYGVKD. For the CDR3, the DNA is TGTGCCATCAGTCGGACTAGGGGCTCCTACGAGCAGTACTTC. As protein: CAISRTRGSYEQYF.

The J gene is TRBJ1-4, the V gene TRBV2; D may be TRBD1 (6 bases). Trimming removed 8 bases from V and 4 bases from J, with 14 bases in between. CDR1 is SNHLY, CDR2 FYNNEI, per germline. This CDR3 is built from 14 residues. The CDR3 nucleotides read TGTGCCAGCCTACCCGGGGGGCATAATGAAAAACTGTTTTTT. This encodes CASLPGGHNEKLFF.

V and J are TRBV5-1 and TRBJ1-4, with D tentatively TRBD1 (5 bases). The CDR3 extends over 13 amino acids. Trimming removed 0 bases at V and 13 bases at J, with 13 bases between. Germline assignment: CDR1 SGHRS and CDR2 YFSETQ. In DNA form, the CDR3 reads TGCGCCAGCAGCTTGGGGGCCGCCGGGGGACTGTTTTTT. Its translation is CASSLGAAGGLFF.

The chain employs TRBV9 and TRBJ1-4; 9 positions match TRBD1. Germline CDR1 is SGDLS and CDR2 is YYNGEE. J lost 5 bases, V lost 0 bases, and 14 bases had no gene match. This CDR3 has 19 residues. For the CDR3, the DNA is TGTGCCAGCAGCGTAGCCCTCTACAGGGGGCGATGGGGAAATGAAAAACTGTTTTTT. It codes for CASSVALYRGRWGNEKLFF.

The rearrangement joins TRBV2 to TRBJ2-3; tentatively, D is TRBD2 (6 bases). CDR1 is SNHLY, CDR2 FYNNEI, per germline. V shed 7 bases and J shed 2 bases, with 13 bases lying between them. The CDR3 has 14 amino acids. Here the CDR3 reads CASIISGSTDTQYF. DNA for the CDR3: TGTGCCAGCATAATTAGCGGCTCCACAGATACGCAGTATTTT. The whole variable domain, filled in from reference TRBV2 and TRBJ2-3, reads EPEVTQTPSHQVTQMGQEVILRCVPISNHLYFYWYRQILGQKVEFLVSFYNNEISEKSEIFDDQFSVERPDGSNFTLKIRSTKLEDSAMYFCASIISGSTDTQYFGPGTRLTVL.

This clone was observed once. The rearrangement joins TRBV10-3 to TRBJ2-7, with D maybe TRBD1 (5 bases). Germline CDR1 is ENHRY and CDR2 is SYGVKD. There are 14 residues in the CDR3. Trimming pared 0 bases from V and 7 bases from J, leaving 13 bases between. CDR3 DNA: TGTGCCATCAGTGAGTCGATTCTGGGGCCGGAGCAGTACTTC. It yields the protein CAISESILGPEQYF.

V is TRBV15 and J is TRBJ2-7, with D possibly matching TRBD2 (6 bases). The germline gives CDR1 LNHNV, CDR2 YYDKDF (reference sequence). The CDR3 is 14 residues long. The ends were cut back, 4 bases at V and 1 base at J, with 11 bases in the middle. The CDR3 DNA sequence: TGTGCCACCAGCACGCCAGGAGGGTCCTACGAGCAGTACTTC. This sequence encodes CATSTPGGSYEQYF. Variable domain in full (rest from reference TRBV15 and TRBJ2-7): DAMVIQNPRYQVTQFGKPVTLSCSQTLNHNVMYWYQQKSSQAPKLLFHYYDKDFNNEADTPDNFQSRRPNTSFCFLDIRSPGLGDTAMYLCATSTPGGSYEQYFGPGTRLTVT.

The chain combines TRBV6-1 with TRBJ2-2, with a tentative D call TRBD1 (6 bases). Germline V gives CDR1 MNHNS, CDR2 SASEGT. The CDR3 consists of 13 residues. Trimming took off 10 bases at V and 2 bases at J, with 11 bases between the two ends. DNA of the CDR3: TGTGCCAACGGGACACCTAACACCGGGGAGCTGTTTTTT. It encodes CANGTPNTGELFF.

This chain uses TRBV27 with TRBJ1-1; TRBD1 aligns across 8 bases. CDR1 is MNHEY and CDR2 is SMNVEV in the germline V gene (reference sequence). The CDR3 has 13 residues. The ends lost 9 bases at V and 0 bases at J; junction bases unmatched: 3. Written as DNA, the CDR3 is TGTGCCAGTCGACAGGGGTTGAACACTGAAGCTTTCTTT. This codes for CASRQGLNTEAFF.

The chain couples TRBV5-4 to TRBJ1-2, with 8 nucleotides matching TRBD1. Germline CDR1 SGHNT, CDR2 YYREEE (reference sequence). After removal of 2 bases from V and 6 bases from J, the junction contained 9 bases not matched to a gene. There are 15 residues in the CDR3. Here the CDR3 reads CASSFRGQGIHGYTF. The CDR3 DNA sequence: TGTGCCAGCAGCTTCAGAGGACAGGGAATCCATGGCTACACCTTC. Together with reference TRBV5-4 and TRBJ1-2, the CDR3 gives the full variable domain: ETGVTQSPTHLIKTRGQQVTLRCSSQSGHNTVSWYQQALGQGPQFIFQYYREEENGRGNFPPRFSGLQFPNYSSELNVNALELDDSALYLCASSFRGQGIHGYTFGSGTRLTVV.

This sequence joins TRBV27 and TRBJ1-2; 7 bases match TRBD1. V was pared by 5 bases and J by 6 bases, with 9 bases of the junction left unmatched. Germline V gene lookup returns CDR1 MNHEY and CDR2 SMNVEV (reference sequence). This CDR3 region has 14 residues. In nucleotides, the CDR3 is TGTGCCAGCAGTAAAACAGGGGTGTTTAATGGCTACACCTTC. Residues: CASSKTGVFNGYTF.

The chain employs TRBV2 and TRBJ2-7; 7 bases are shared with TRBD1. CDR3 length: 14 amino acids. Germline CDR1 and CDR2: SNHLY and FYNNEI. J gave up 2 bases and V 4 bases, and 5 bases lay outside the gene matches. The CDR3 DNA is TGTGCCAGCAGTGGGGACAGTATCACCTACGAGCAGTACTTC. Encoded protein: CASSGDSITYEQYF.

This rearrangement joins TRBV5-1 to TRBJ2-7; 10 bases line up with TRBD1. CDR3 size: 14 residues. The germline gives CDR1 SGHRS, CDR2 YFSETQ. Trimming took 3 bases from V and 5 from J; bases not matched to a gene: 5. This CDR3 is CASSSGQGLDEQYF. CDR3 DNA: TGCGCCAGCAGCTCGGGACAGGGGTTAGACGAGCAGTACTTC.

V is TRBV25-1 and J is TRBJ2-7; D not resolved. Germline V gene lookup returns CDR1 MGHDK and CDR2 SYGVNS. The CDR3 sequence is 11 residues long. V was cut by 3 bases and J by 3 bases, with 3 bases left in between. CDR3 amino acids: CASSDSYEQYF. Here the CDR3 DNA reads TGTGCCAGCAGTGATAGCTACGAGCAGTACTTC.

This clone was seen a handful of times. This chain connects TRBV9 to TRBJ1-3; TRBD1 is a possible D gene (5 bases). Germline V gives CDR1 SGDLS, CDR2 YYNGEE. The CDR3 contains 15 residues. Trimming removed 3 bases at V and 0 bases at J, with 10 bases between. The CDR3 spells CASSATGLSGNTIYF. CDR3 coding DNA: TGTGCCAGCAGCGCCACGGGACTCTCTGGAAACACCATATATTTT.

This chain links TRBV9 with TRBJ2-3, with 9 bases that match TRBD2. Germline CDR1 is SGDLS and CDR2 is YYNGEE. The CDR3 runs 15 residues. The trim removed 0 bases at V and 10 bases at J, leaving 9 bases unmatched. The CDR3: CASSVELAGMYSQYF. CDR3 coding DNA: TGTGCCAGCAGCGTAGAGCTAGCGGGGATGTACTCGCAGTATTTT. The variable domain in full, completed from reference TRBV9 and TRBJ2-3, reads DSGVTQTPKHLITATGQRVTLRCSPRSGDLSVYWYQQSLDQGLQFLIQYYNGEERAKGNILERFSAQQFPDLHSELNLSSLELGDSALYFCASSVELAGMYSQYFGPGTRLTVL.